The 12 T cell receptor beta chains listed next were all sequenced from one sample in a study of regulatory T cells in long-lasting Graves disease. Regarding time point: newly diagnosed GD, antithyroid drugs for less than 3 months. The authors made the TCR library using RNA they extracted from PBMCs. CDR3 regions were amplified by Arm-PCR using iRepertoire HTBI primers to build TCR beta libraries. Each CDR3 protein gets one entry after TCRdb re-called the multiplex PCR reads with MiXCR. The sample lists fewer than 350,000 distinct CDR3 sequences, 18% occurring once. This material consisted of peripheral blood mononuclear cells (PBMCs), taken at new diagnosis, from a patient treated with antithyroid drugs. The source is a female donor with Graves disease.

This clonotype has a count of ten or more. This chain joins TRBV2 and TRBJ2-3, with D possibly being TRBD1 (6 bases). This CDR3 contains 15 residues. The V and J ends lost 2 bases and 6 bases respectively, with 15 bases between them. Germline CDR1 SNHLY, CDR2 FYNNEI. The CDR3 DNA sequence: TGTGCCAGCAGTGAACGGCGGCAGGGGCCCGATACGCAGTATTTT. This codes for CASSERRQGPDTQYF.

The sample holds many counts of this clonotype. The V gene is TRBV12-3 or TRBV12-4, the J gene TRBJ2-3, with D tentatively TRBD2 (5 bases). Deletions cut 5 bases from V and 3 bases from J, with 6 bases between. The CDR3 length is 12 residues. The CDR3 DNA is TGTGCCAGCAGTGAGGGAACAGATACGCAGTATTTT. It yields the protein CASSEGTDTQYF.

The chain links TRBV27 to TRBJ2-1, with 7 bases matching TRBD2. Germline loops: CDR1 MNHEY, CDR2 SMNVEV (reference sequence). The CDR3 is 15 amino acids. With 5 bases clipped from V and 4 bases from J, the junction kept 8 bases outside the gene matches. The CDR3 protein is CASSSVGGSYNEQFF. CDR3 nucleotide sequence: TGTGCCAGCAGTAGTGTGGGAGGGAGTTACAATGAGCAGTTCTTC.

This clonotype came up many times. The chain joins TRBV12-3 or TRBV12-4 to TRBJ2-4; D unresolved. This CDR3 has 15 amino acids. V was clipped by 6 bases and J by 5 bases, with 17 bases between them. CDR3 sequence: CASSHNAEAENIQYF. CDR3 coding DNA: TGTGCCAGCAGCCACAACGCTGAGGCGGAAAACATTCAGTACTTC.

Ten or more counts support this clonotype. V gene TRBV5-1 combines with J gene TRBJ2-1; 12 positions match TRBD2. Trimming at V came to 0 bases and at J to 6 bases, leaving 1 base not matched to a gene. The CDR3 has 15 residues. CDR1 is SGHRS and CDR2 is YFSETQ in the germline V gene. The CDR3 coding sequence is TGCGCCAGCAGCTTGGAGACTAGCGGGGGCAATGAGCAGTTCTTC. The encoded protein is CASSLETSGGNEQFF.

This clonotype was observed a few times. The chain recombines TRBV5-4 with TRBJ1-4; TRBD1 agrees at 10 bases. J was trimmed by 6 bases and V by 3 bases; bases with no gene match: 8. The CDR3 is 16 amino acids. CDR1 and CDR2 (germline): SGHNT, YYREEE (reference sequence). This chain's CDR3 is CASSSGFGTGDEKLFF. CDR3 DNA: TGTGCCAGCAGCTCAGGGTTCGGGACAGGGGATGAAAAACTGTTTTTT.

This clonotype was detected only a few times. V is TRBV6-1 and J is TRBJ2-1; 11 bases map to TRBD2. Trimming cost V 6 bases and J 9 bases; bases outside gene matches: 10. CDR1 is MNHNS, CDR2 SASEGT, per germline. This CDR3 has 15 residues. The CDR3 reads CASREPGLAATEQFF. CDR3 DNA: TGTGCCAGCAGGGAACCGGGACTAGCGGCCACTGAGCAGTTCTTC.

As for this clonotype: The likely explanation is a read error, given a far larger clone one base away. This chain joins TRBV11-1 and TRBJ2-4; TRBD2 agrees at 8 bases. This CDR3 is 18 amino acids long. Germline lookup yields CDR1 SGHAT and CDR2 FQDESV (reference sequence). For the CDR3, the DNA is TGTGCCAGCAGCTTAGTGCGGGTAGCGGGACCGGAAGACAATGAGCAGCTCTTC. Translating it yields CASSLVRVAGPEDNEQLF.

This clonotype was seen repeatedly, ten times or more. The J gene is TRBJ2-7, the V gene TRBV20-1; maybe TRBD1 (6 bases). This CDR3 is built from 14 residues. Trimming took 3 bases from V and 4 from J, leaving 16 bases between them. Germline V gene sequence: CDR1 DFQATT, CDR2 SNEGSKA (reference sequence). CDR3 DNA sequence: TGCAGTGCTAGTGGGGACAATAGCGTATACGAGCAGTACTTC. Protein sequence: CSASGDNSVYEQYF.

In this sample, this clonotype turned up many times. The CDR3 sequence: CASSILAPANTGELFF. DNA for the CDR3: TGTGCCAGCAGCATCCTAGCCCCAGCGAACACCGGGGAGCTGTTTTTT. This chain joins TRBV28 and TRBJ2-2; D perhaps matches TRBD2 (5 bases). Germline V CDR1 and CDR2: MDHEN, SYDVKM. V was cut by 6 bases and J by 0 bases, with 14 bases left in between. The CDR3 is made up of 16 amino acids.

This clonotype has a count of ten or more. J is TRBJ2-7 and V is TRBV3-1, with no clear D. Germline V gene lookup returns CDR1 LGHDT and CDR2 YNNKEL (reference sequence). The V gene lost 1 base and the J gene lost 0 bases, with 7 bases spanning the gap. CDR3 length: 14 amino acids. The CDR3 DNA is TGTGCCAGCAGCCAAGTTTCGCACTCCTACGAGCAGTACTTC. It codes for CASSQVSHSYEQYF.

In this sample, this clonotype turned up many times. A junction end diverges from the germline sequence, so it may reflect a read error. The genes are TRBV12-3 or TRBV12-4 and TRBJ2-3; TRBD1 aligns across 8 bases. The length of the CDR3 is 14 residues. The CDR3 loop is CASSQAGGTDTQYF. The DNA of the CDR3 is TGTGCCAGCAGCCAAGCAGGGGGCACGGATACGCAGTATTTT.